The sequence of this T cell receptor beta chain was determined in a study of shared clonotypes between healthy human individuals. General study findings and limits: Among donors, clonotype sharing was expected to be affected by sequencing depth. Only blood was sampled, and tissue TCR repertoires likely differ from blood ones. Against clonotypes common to all four donors, non-shared ones had lower generation probabilities.

Germline V gene data show CDR1 as SGHAT and CDR2 as FQNNGV. Deletions cut 5 bases from V and 2 bases from J, with 12 bases between. The CDR3 extends over 14 amino acids. Per the study methods: Without quality scores, immunoSEQ junctional reads could not be filtered like full-length reads. Generated by immunoSEQ multiplex PCR, the TCRdb table keeps only in-frame clones and is missing some. That table gives V, J and clone size, and the DNA gave D and trimming. The profile covers 2 million to 3 million clones, with more than 85% appearing a single time and approximately 0.37% taken by the ten largest. For this clone: What it recognizes is unknown.

The chain employs TRBV11-2 and TRBJ1-2; the D is unclear. The sequence came from a man aged 18 to 30 in good health. Some clones in this sample may be carry-over from other donors' samples. The sample comprised naive CD4+ T cells from PBMCs. The subset denotes: CD45RA+ positively selected. The CDR3 nucleotides are TGTGCCAGCAGCCAGACTGTAAGGAACTATGGCTACACCTTC. Its translation is CASSQTVRNYGYTF.